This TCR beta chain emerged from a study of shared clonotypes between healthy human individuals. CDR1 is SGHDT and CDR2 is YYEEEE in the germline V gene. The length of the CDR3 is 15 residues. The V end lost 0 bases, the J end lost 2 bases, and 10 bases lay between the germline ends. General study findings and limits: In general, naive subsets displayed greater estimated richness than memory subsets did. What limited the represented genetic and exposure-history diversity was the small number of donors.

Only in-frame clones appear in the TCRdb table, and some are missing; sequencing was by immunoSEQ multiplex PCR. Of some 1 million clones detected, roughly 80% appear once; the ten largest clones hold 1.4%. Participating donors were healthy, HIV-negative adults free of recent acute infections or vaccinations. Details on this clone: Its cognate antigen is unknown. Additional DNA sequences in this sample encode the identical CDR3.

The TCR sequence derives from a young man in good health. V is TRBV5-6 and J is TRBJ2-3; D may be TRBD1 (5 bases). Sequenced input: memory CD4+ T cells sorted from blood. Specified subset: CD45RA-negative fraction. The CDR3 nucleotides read TGTGCCAGCAGCTTGGGGGGCTCTTCCACAGATACGCAGTATTTT. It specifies CASSLGGSSTDTQYF. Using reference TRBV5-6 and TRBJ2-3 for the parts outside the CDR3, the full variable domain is DAGVTQSPTHLIKTRGQQVTLRCSPKSGHDTVSWYQQALGQGPQFIFQYYEEEERQRGNFPDRFSGHQFPNYSSELNVNALLLGDSALYLCASSLGGSSTDTQYFGPGTRLTVL.